These T cell receptor beta chains were read from a single sample in a study of blood T cell repertoires in COVID-19. The method was immunoSEQ multiplex PCR; TCRdb's version includes in-frame clones alone and lacks a portion of them. The sample lists some 270,000 clones, about 89% occurring once. The sample comprised peripheral blood. These receptors all come from a woman aged 60 to 75 who had recovered from COVID-19. The CDR3 runs from the conserved cysteine through the conserved F or W. Each record gives: D gene, clone size, V gene, J gene, CDR3 DNA, CDR3 protein. The D gene is left open where the match is weak. Clone size, where shown, is once, few, many, or a class for clones that have expanded.

D gene: TRBD2
clone size: NA
V gene: TRBV5-6
J gene: TRBJ2-7
CDR3 DNA: TGTGCCAGCAGCTTGGGGGGACTACAACCCTACGAGCAGTACTTC
CDR3 protein: CASSLGGLQPYEQYF

D gene: TRBD1
clone size: NA
V gene: TRBV7-2
J gene: TRBJ2-5
CDR3 DNA: TGTGCCAGCAGCTTAAACACAGGGGGCTATGAGACCCAGTACTTC
CDR3 protein: CASSLNTGGYETQYF

D gene: TRBD1
clone size: NA
V gene: TRBV5-6
J gene: TRBJ1-5
CDR3 DNA: TGTGCCAGCAGCTTGGGGGGCCCCTACAGGGGTGGACAGCCCCAGCATTTT
CDR3 protein: CASSLGGPYRGGQPQHF

D gene: NA
clone size: NA
V gene: TRBV18
J gene: TRBJ1-3
CDR3 DNA: TGTGCCAGCTCACGAGGTCCCGGCTCTGGAAACACCATATATTTT
CDR3 protein: CASSRGPGSGNTIYF

D gene: TRBD1
clone size: NA
V gene: TRBV2
J gene: TRBJ2-7
CDR3 DNA: TGTGCCAGCGGACAGGGAATTTCCTACGAGCAGTACTTC
CDR3 protein: CASGQGISYEQYF

D gene: NA
clone size: NA
V gene: TRBV7-8
J gene: TRBJ2-5
CDR3 DNA: TGTGCCAGCAGCTCCCGGACAGGAGCGGGGACCCAGTACTTC
CDR3 protein: CASSSRTGAGTQYF

D gene: NA
clone size: NA
V gene: TRBV6-5
J gene: TRBJ2-3
CDR3 DNA: TGTGCCAGCAGTAAGAGCCTTAGCACAGATACGCAGTATTTT
CDR3 protein: CASSKSLSTDTQYF

D gene: TRBD1
clone size: NA
V gene: TRBV6-4
J gene: TRBJ1-4
CDR3 DNA: TGTGCCAGCAGCTTGGACAGGGGGCATGAAAAACTGTTTTTT
CDR3 protein: CASSLDRGHEKLFF

D gene: NA
clone size: NA
V gene: TRBV5-8
J gene: TRBJ1-3
CDR3 DNA: TGTGCCAGCAGCTTGGGCAGATTTGGAAACACCATATATTTT
CDR3 protein: CASSLGRFGNTIYF

D gene: NA
clone size: NA
V gene: TRBV23-1
J gene: TRBJ2-1
CDR3 DNA: TGCGCCAGCAGTCCACGACCCGGGTACAATGAGCAGTTCTTC
CDR3 protein: CASSPRPGYNEQFF

D gene: NA
clone size: few
V gene: TRBV5-1
J gene: TRBJ1-2
CDR3 DNA: TGCGCCAGCAGCTTGGCCGGGGATGGGTATGGCTACACCTTC
CDR3 protein: CASSLAGDGYGYTF

D gene: TRBD1
clone size: NA
V gene: TRBV3-1/TRBV3-2
J gene: TRBJ2-7
CDR3 DNA: TGTGCCAGCAGCCAAGTACAGGGGGTCTACGAGCAGTACTTC
CDR3 protein: CASSQVQGVYEQYF

D gene: NA
clone size: NA
V gene: TRBV28
J gene: TRBJ2-3
CDR3 DNA: TGTGCCAGCAGTTTAATCTCCGGGGAGGAAGATACGCAGTATTTT
CDR3 protein: CASSLISGEEDTQYF

D gene: NA
clone size: once
V gene: TRBV19
J gene: TRBJ2-3
CDR3 DNA: TGTGCCAGTAGCCCCTTGGGCCCAGATACGCAGTATTTT
CDR3 protein: CASSPLGPDTQYF

D gene: TRBD1
clone size: NA
V gene: TRBV15
J gene: TRBJ2-7
CDR3 DNA: TGTGCCACCAGCAGAGATAACCCCACAGGGGTAGTGGCCTACGAGCAGTACTTC
CDR3 protein: CATSRDNPTGVVAYEQYF

D gene: NA
clone size: NA
V gene: TRBV5-1
J gene: TRBJ1-1
CDR3 DNA: TGCGCCAGCAGTTCCCCGCTCTTAAGCGAAGCTTTCTTT
CDR3 protein: CASSSPLLSEAFF

D gene: NA
clone size: once
V gene: TRBV6-5
J gene: TRBJ1-2
CDR3 DNA: TGTGCCAGCTACCTCGCGGGCGGCTATGGCTACACCTTC
CDR3 protein: CASYLAGGYGYTF

D gene: TRBD2
clone size: NA
V gene: TRBV9
J gene: TRBJ2-3
CDR3 DNA: TGTGCCAGCAGCGTCAGGAGCGGGGGGTCTGGCACAGATACGCAGTATTTT
CDR3 protein: CASSVRSGGSGTDTQYF

D gene: NA
clone size: NA
V gene: TRBV11-2
J gene: TRBJ1-4
CDR3 DNA: TGTGCCAGCAGCTCAGAGAAGAAGGGGGTCAATGAAAAACTGTTTTTT
CDR3 protein: CASSSEKKGVNEKLFF

D gene: TRBD1
clone size: NA
V gene: TRBV2
J gene: TRBJ1-2
CDR3 DNA: TGTGCCAGCAGTGTCATTGGCCAGGGGACAGGGACCTTC
CDR3 protein: CASSVIGQGTGTF

D gene: TRBD1
clone size: NA
V gene: TRBV10-3
J gene: TRBJ2-7
CDR3 DNA: TGTGCCATCAGTCGACAGGGGTACGAGCAGTACTTC
CDR3 protein: CAISRQGYEQYF

D gene: TRBD2
clone size: NA
V gene: TRBV7-8
J gene: TRBJ2-2
CDR3 DNA: TGTGCCAGCAGCTTATCGGGGGGGGCCGGGGAGCTGTTTTTT
CDR3 protein: CASSLSGGAGELFF

D gene: NA
clone size: few
V gene: TRBV7-3
J gene: TRBJ1-6
CDR3 DNA: TGTGCCAGCAGCTTGATGGGACAAGGAAATTCACCCCTCCACTTT
CDR3 protein: CASSLMGQGNSPLHF

D gene: TRBD1
clone size: NA
V gene: TRBV5-1
J gene: TRBJ1-5
CDR3 DNA: TGCGCCAGCAGCCTAACAGGGGCCCGTAATCAGCCCCAGCATTTT
CDR3 protein: CASSLTGARNQPQHF

D gene: TRBD1
clone size: NA
V gene: TRBV28
J gene: TRBJ2-7
CDR3 DNA: TGTGCCAGCACCCTTTGGGACAGGGGGGCCTACGAGCAGTACTTC
CDR3 protein: CASTLWDRGAYEQYF

D gene: TRBD1
clone size: NA
V gene: TRBV3-1/TRBV3-2
J gene: TRBJ1-1
CDR3 DNA: TGTGCCAGCAGCCAGGGACAGCCTGAAGCTTTCTTT
CDR3 protein: CASSQGQPEAFF

D gene: NA
clone size: NA
V gene: TRBV14
J gene: TRBJ2-3
CDR3 DNA: TGTGCCAGCAGCCGTCGACAAGCATCGTCAGATACGCAGTATTTT
CDR3 protein: CASSRRQASSDTQYF

D gene: NA
clone size: NA
V gene: TRBV6-5
J gene: TRBJ1-1
CDR3 DNA: TGTGCCAGCAGTTACCGTGCCAGGGTCCAGAACACTGAAGCTTTCTTT
CDR3 protein: CASSYRARVQNTEAFF

D gene: NA
clone size: few
V gene: TRBV6-2/TRBV6-3
J gene: TRBJ1-1
CDR3 DNA: TGTGCCAGCAGTTACTCGGAGAGGACTGAAGCTTTCTTT
CDR3 protein: CASSYSERTEAFF

D gene: NA
clone size: NA
V gene: TRBV2
J gene: TRBJ1-1
CDR3 DNA: TGTGCCAGCAGTTTGACAGGCTCGAACACTGAAGCTTTCTTT
CDR3 protein: CASSLTGSNTEAFF

D gene: NA
clone size: NA
V gene: TRBV7-9
J gene: TRBJ2-5
CDR3 DNA: TGTGCCAGCAGCCAGGGGTACCTCCAAGAGACCCAGTACTTC
CDR3 protein: CASSQGYLQETQYF

D gene: TRBD2
clone size: NA
V gene: TRBV3-1/TRBV3-2
J gene: TRBJ2-3
CDR3 DNA: TGTGCCAGCTCGGGGGGAAACACAGATACGCAGTATTTT
CDR3 protein: CASSGGNTDTQYF

D gene: TRBD1
clone size: NA
V gene: TRBV9
J gene: TRBJ2-2
CDR3 DNA: TGTGCCAGCAGGACAGGGGTTGGCACCGGGGAGCTGTTTTTT
CDR3 protein: CASRTGVGTGELFF

D gene: NA
clone size: NA
V gene: TRBV7-2
J gene: TRBJ1-6
CDR3 DNA: TGTGCCAGCAGCGATTTACAGGGAAATCTTTCACCCCTCCACTTT
CDR3 protein: CASSDLQGNLSPLHF

D gene: NA
clone size: NA
V gene: TRBV6-5
J gene: TRBJ2-2
CDR3 DNA: TGTGCCTGCTTAAAAGCCACCGGGGAGCTGTTTTTT
CDR3 protein: CACLKATGELFF

D gene: NA
clone size: NA
V gene: TRBV9
J gene: TRBJ2-3
CDR3 DNA: TGTGCCAGCAGCGTCGTAACACCAGCAGATACGCAGTATTTT
CDR3 protein: CASSVVTPADTQYF

D gene: NA
clone size: NA
V gene: TRBV5-4
J gene: TRBJ2-7
CDR3 DNA: TGTGCCAGCAGCTGGGTAGGGGTTGATGAGCAGTACTTC
CDR3 protein: CASSWVGVDEQYF

D gene: NA
clone size: NA
V gene: TRBV7-2
J gene: TRBJ1-1
CDR3 DNA: TGTGCCAGCAGTTCCGGACTCGGTGGCGCTTTCTTT
CDR3 protein: CASSSGLGGAFF

D gene: NA
clone size: NA
V gene: TRBV7-3
J gene: TRBJ2-5
CDR3 DNA: TGTGCCAGCAGCTCCCCCGGTGCGGAGACCCAGTACTTC
CDR3 protein: CASSSPGAETQYF

D gene: TRBD1
clone size: NA
V gene: TRBV19
J gene: TRBJ2-7
CDR3 DNA: TGTGCCAGTACCTCTCAAGGGGGCCAGGGCTACGAGCAGTACTTC
CDR3 protein: CASTSQGGQGYEQYF

D gene: TRBD1
clone size: NA
V gene: TRBV7-9
J gene: TRBJ2-5
CDR3 DNA: TGTGCCAGCACGACAGGGATTGAGGAAGAGACCCAGTACTTC
CDR3 protein: CASTTGIEEETQYF

D gene: NA
clone size: NA
V gene: TRBV11-2
J gene: TRBJ1-2
CDR3 DNA: TGTGCCAGCAGCTTAGCAGGGGCGGATGGCTACACCTTC
CDR3 protein: CASSLAGADGYTF

D gene: NA
clone size: NA
V gene: TRBV11-1
J gene: TRBJ1-6
CDR3 DNA: TGTGCCAGCAGCCCTGGACAGCCTTTTTCACCCCTCCACTTT
CDR3 protein: CASSPGQPFSPLHF

D gene: NA
clone size: NA
V gene: TRBV5-5
J gene: TRBJ2-7
CDR3 DNA: TGTGCCAGCAGCTTTGAACGCGGGGAGCAGTACTTC
CDR3 protein: CASSFERGEQYF

D gene: NA
clone size: NA
V gene: TRBV27
J gene: TRBJ1-5
CDR3 DNA: TGTGCCAGCAGTCCGGGGGGGGGTGGCAATCAGCCCCAGCATTTT
CDR3 protein: CASSPGGGGNQPQHF

D gene: TRBD1
clone size: NA
V gene: TRBV5-4
J gene: TRBJ1-2
CDR3 DNA: TGTGCCAGCAGCCCGAGGGACAGGGAAGGTGGCTACACCTTC
CDR3 protein: CASSPRDREGGYTF

D gene: NA
clone size: NA
V gene: TRBV3-1/TRBV3-2
J gene: TRBJ2-3
CDR3 DNA: TGTGCCAGCAGCCAATTTAGTGGGCAGGGGACAGATACGCAGTATTTT
CDR3 protein: CASSQFSGQGTDTQYF

D gene: TRBD1
clone size: few
V gene: TRBV11-2
J gene: TRBJ2-2
CDR3 DNA: TGTGCCAGCGGAAAACCACAGGGGACGAACACCGGGGAGCTGTTTTTT
CDR3 protein: CASGKPQGTNTGELFF

D gene: TRBD2
clone size: NA
V gene: TRBV7-2
J gene: TRBJ2-3
CDR3 DNA: TGTGCGGGAGGGGACTCTAGCACAGATACGCAGTATTTT
CDR3 protein: CAGGDSSTDTQYF

D gene: TRBD2
clone size: NA
V gene: TRBV4-3
J gene: TRBJ2-4
CDR3 DNA: TGCGCCAGCAGCCAAGACCCCCCCGGCGGGGGGGCGGGGAACATTCAGTACTTC
CDR3 protein: CASSQDPPGGGAGNIQYF

D gene: TRBD1
clone size: NA
V gene: TRBV28
J gene: TRBJ2-7
CDR3 DNA: TGTGCCAGCAGCCGTCAGGGGGTTTCCTACGAGCAGTACTTC
CDR3 protein: CASSRQGVSYEQYF

D gene: NA
clone size: NA
V gene: TRBV6-6
J gene: TRBJ1-5
CDR3 DNA: TGTGCCAGCAGTTACAAGGACACAGGGTTGGGGAGGCATTTT
CDR3 protein: CASSYKDTGLGRHF